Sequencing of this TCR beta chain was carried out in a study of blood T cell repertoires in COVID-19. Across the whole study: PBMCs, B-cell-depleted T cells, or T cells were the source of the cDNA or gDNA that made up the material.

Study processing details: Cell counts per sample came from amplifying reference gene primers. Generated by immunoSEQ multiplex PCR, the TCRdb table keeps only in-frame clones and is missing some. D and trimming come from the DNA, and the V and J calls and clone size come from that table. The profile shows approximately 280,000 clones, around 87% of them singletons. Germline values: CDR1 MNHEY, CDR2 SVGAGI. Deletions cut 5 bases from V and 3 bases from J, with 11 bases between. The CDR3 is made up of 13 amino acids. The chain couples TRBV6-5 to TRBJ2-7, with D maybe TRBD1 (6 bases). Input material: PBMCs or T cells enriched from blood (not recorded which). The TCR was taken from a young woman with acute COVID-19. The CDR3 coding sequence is TGTGCCAGCAGTAAAAACAGGGACTACGAGCAGTACTTC. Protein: CASSKNRDYEQYF.